The 4 T cell receptor beta chains reported below all come from one sample, sequenced in a study of OX40 agonist ivuxolimab in advanced cancers. Libraries were prepared by immunoSEQ multiplex PCR; TCRdb keeps only in-frame clonotypes and omits some of them. The sample lists fewer than 90,000 clones; more than 75% were seen once. Sequencing used CD4+ or CD8+ T cells sorted from blood, obtained in a trial of the OX40 agonist ivuxolimab. These receptors all stem from an adult with an advanced solid tumor such as melanoma, head and neck, liver or kidney cancer.

This chain uses TRBV11-2 with TRBJ1-2; perhaps TRBD1 as D (5 bases). The CDR3 spans 14 residues. Germline CDR1 and CDR2: SGHAT and FQNNGV. V lost 1 base and J 4 bases, leaving 10 bases between the germline ends. This CDR3 reads CASSLVSQGYGYTF. CDR3 sequence (DNA): TGTGCCAGCAGCTTAGTTTCGCAGGGCTATGGCTACACCTTC.

The chain recombines TRBV6-1 with TRBJ2-1, with D uncertain. The CDR3 runs to 11 residues. Trimming cost V 8 bases and J 9 bases, with 11 bases left between them. The germline CDR1 and CDR2 sequences are MNHNS and SASEGT. The CDR3 sequence is CASGRRTEQFF. CDR3 in DNA: TGTGCCAGCGGACGACGGACTGAGCAGTTCTTC.

The chain is built from TRBV7-2 and TRBJ2-1, with D perhaps matching TRBD2 (7 bases). This CDR3 comprises 14 residues. V was pared by 5 bases and J by 5 bases, with 13 bases between. Per germline, CDR1 SGHTA and CDR2 FQGNSA. The CDR3: CASSVRGGNNEQFF. The DNA of the CDR3 is TGTGCCAGCAGCGTTCGCGGGGGCAACAATGAGCAGTTCTTC.

This chain joins TRBV28 and TRBJ1-3; D is unresolved. Germline V gene data show CDR1 as MDHEN and CDR2 as SYDVKM. Trimming left V 1 base short and J 4 bases short, with 8 bases between. CDR3 size: 14 residues. This CDR3 is CASSLYGGGNTIYF. CDR3 bases: TGTGCCAGCAGTTTATATGGTGGGGGAAACACCATATATTTT.